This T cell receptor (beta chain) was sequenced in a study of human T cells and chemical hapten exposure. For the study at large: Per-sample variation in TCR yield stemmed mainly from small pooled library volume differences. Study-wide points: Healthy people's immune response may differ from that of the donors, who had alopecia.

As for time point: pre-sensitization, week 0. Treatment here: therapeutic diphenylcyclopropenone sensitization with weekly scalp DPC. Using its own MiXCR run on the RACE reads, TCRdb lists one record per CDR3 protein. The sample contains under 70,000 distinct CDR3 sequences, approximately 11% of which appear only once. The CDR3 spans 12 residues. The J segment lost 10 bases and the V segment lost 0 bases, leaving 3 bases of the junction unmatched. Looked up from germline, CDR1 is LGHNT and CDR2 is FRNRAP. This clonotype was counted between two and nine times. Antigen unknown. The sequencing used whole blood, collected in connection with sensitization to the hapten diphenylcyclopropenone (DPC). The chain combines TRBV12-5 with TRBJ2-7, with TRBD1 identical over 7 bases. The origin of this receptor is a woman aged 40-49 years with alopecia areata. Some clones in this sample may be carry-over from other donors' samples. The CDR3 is CASGLVRTGQYF. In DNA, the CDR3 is TGTGCTAGTGGTTTGGTACGGACAGGCCAGTACTTC.